The table lists the clone carrying this TCR beta chain with many counts. As yet, its antigen is unknown. The sample comes from a study of T cells in Graves' hyperthyroidism and ophthalmopathy. Study-level findings and limits: The model identified upcoming ophthalmopathy a median approximately 6.4 months ahead of onset. Blood also carried most thyroid clonotypes expanded above 0.001.

Any patient presenting with uncontrolled infection, other autoimmune disease, pregnancy or lactation was left out. With 4 bases removed from V and 2 bases from J, the gap between germline ends came to 8 bases. Germline V gives CDR1 LNHNV, CDR2 YYDKDF (reference sequence). The CDR3 totals 13 residues. Using RNA transcripts as the source, TCR beta CDR3 regions were amplified. The HTBI primer set was used in a first-round RT-PCR of the TCR CDR3. TCRdb itself ran the multiplex PCR reads through MiXCR, one entry per CDR3 protein. The data show 600,000 to 700,000 distinct CDR3 sequences, with roughly 45% seen just once and less than 8.5% held by the top ten.

This TCR came from an adult man with Graves' disease, either hyperthyroidism or ophthalmopathy (not recorded which). The chain carries TRBV15 and TRBJ1-2, with a tentative D call TRBD1 (5 bases). The sequencing input was peripheral blood or thyroid tissue (not recorded which). CDR3 residues: CATSITGNYGYTF. The CDR3, as DNA: TGTGCCACCAGCATCACAGGAAACTATGGCTACACCTTC.